These T cell receptor beta chains were read from a single sample in a study of PD-1 blockade in mismatch repair-deficient tumors. The repertoire was sequenced with immunoSEQ multiplex PCR; TCRdb's copy has only in-frame clones and lacks some. This sample has about 60,000 clones, with approximately 88% found just once. The sequences come from peripheral blood, collected 52 weeks after starting pembrolizumab. The receptors were sampled from an adult with mismatch repair-deficient cancer. CDR3s include the opening cysteine and the closing phenylalanine or tryptophan. A D gene is named only where the DNA matches it firmly. Clone size, where shown, is once, few, many, or a class for clones that have expanded.

TRBV29-1	TRBD1	TRBJ1-2	once	12	TGCAGCGTGAGCCGGGACAGCTATGGCTACACCTTC	CSVSRDSYGYTF
TRBV19	.	TRBJ2-5	.	15	TGTGCCAGTAGCGGTTGGGACACCTATGAAGAGACCCAGTACTTC	CASSGWDTYEETQYF
TRBV7-2	.	TRBJ2-3	once	14	TGTGCCAGCAGCCAATGGGACCCTACAGATACGCAGTATTTT	CASSQWDPTDTQYF
TRBV6-6	.	TRBJ2-7	.	15	TGTGCCAGCAGTTACACGCCGACAGACTCCTACGAGCAGTACTTC	CASSYTPTDSYEQYF
TRBV4-3	TRBD1	TRBJ2-2	.	16	TGCGCCAGCAGCCACAACACAGGGGGGCCCACCGGGGAGCTGTTTTTT	CASSHNTGGPTGELFF
TRBV27	.	TRBJ2-7	.	13	TGTGCCAGCAGTTTACGACTAGGGTTCGAGCAGTACTTC	CASSLRLGFEQYF
TRBV28	.	TRBJ2-1	.	16	TGTGCCAGCAGCCCCCTGGGGGAGGTCGCCTACAATGAGCAGTTCTTC	CASSPLGEVAYNEQFF
TRBV19	.	TRBJ2-1	few	16	TGTGCCAGTAGTACCTGGGGCGGGATGATCTACAATGAGCAGTTCTTC	CASSTWGGMIYNEQFF
TRBV29-1	.	TRBJ2-5	.	11	TGCAGCGTTGATTGGCGGCAGACCCAGTACTTC	CSVDWRQTQYF
TRBV6-5	TRBD1	TRBJ2-7	.	15	TGTGCCAGCAGCTTCCAACAGGGGCTTGCCTACGAGCAGTACTTC	CASSFQQGLAYEQYF
TRBV4-3	.	TRBJ1-4	.	15	TGCGCCAGCAGGATACAGGGAGGATATGGAGAAAAACTGTTTTTT	CASRIQGGYGEKLFF
TRBV19	.	TRBJ1-5	.	14	TGTGCCAGTAGACCCACAGGGTTTGGACAGCCCCAGCATTTT	CASRPTGFGQPQHF
TRBV7-6	TRBD2	TRBJ2-3	.	16	TGTGCCAGCAGCTTATTCCCTAGCGGGAGGGCAGATACGCAGTATTTT	CASSLFPSGRADTQYF
TRBV5-1	TRBD1	TRBJ2-2	.	18	TGCGCCAGCAGCTCGTCAACTTCCGGGACAGCTAACACCGGGGAGCTGTTTTTT	CASSSSTSGTANTGELFF
TRBV29-1	.	TRBJ2-5	once	13	TGCAGCGTTGTGCGACAGTCCCAAGAGACCCAGTACTTC	CSVVRQSQETQYF
TRBV5-1	.	TRBJ2-7	.	14	TGCGCCAGCACTCCCGCCGGGGGTCCCTACGAGCAGTACTTC	CASTPAGGPYEQYF
TRBV27	.	TRBJ1-4	.	15	TGTGCCAGCAGTACGAACTACACGCCAGATGAAAAACTGTTTTTT	CASSTNYTPDEKLFF
TRBV5-4	.	TRBJ2-5	.	13	TGTGCCAGCAGCTTGATCACAGCTGAGACCCAGTACTTC	CASSLITAETQYF
TRBV9	.	TRBJ2-7	.	13	TGTGCCAGCAGCACCCCAGGGGGGGGCGAGCAGTACTTC	CASSTPGGGEQYF
TRBV7-9	.	TRBJ2-1	.	14	TGTGCCAGCAGCTTAGTTCGAAACTACAATGAGCAGTTCTTC	CASSLVRNYNEQFF
TRBV5-1	TRBD1	TRBJ2-1	.	14	TGCGCCAGCAGCTCCTGGACAGGTTGGGATGAGCAGTTCTTC	CASSSWTGWDEQFF
TRBV7-9	.	TRBJ2-1	once	13	TGTGCCAGCAGCCGGACCCGATACAATGAGCAGTTCTTC	CASSRTRYNEQFF
TRBV9	.	TRBJ2-5	.	15	TGTGCCAGCAGCACCCTCGGAGGGGCCCAAGAGACCCAGTACTTC	CASSTLGGAQETQYF
TRBV7-8	.	TRBJ2-7	.	19	TGTGCCAGCAGCTTAGAGTTTCTCCTAGCGCCTCTCTACTCCTACGAGCAGTACTTC	CASSLEFLLAPLYSYEQYF
TRBV9	TRBD1	TRBJ2-7	.	15	TGTGCCAGCAGCGTATCATGGGACAGTTTTTACGAGCAGTACTTC	CASSVSWDSFYEQYF
TRBV6-1	TRBD1	TRBJ2-5	.	15	TGTGCCAGCAGCCCCGGGACAGGCCCGTTGAAGACCCAGTACTTC	CASSPGTGPLKTQYF
TRBV5-5	.	TRBJ2-1	.	11	TGTGCCAGCAGCCCCGATATGCTGCAGTTCTTC	CASSPDMLQFF
TRBV4-1	.	TRBJ2-7	.	15	TGCGCCAGCAGCCAGACTACTGGGAGCTCCTACGAGCAGTACTTC	CASSQTTGSSYEQYF
TRBV27	TRBD1	TRBJ1-1	.	15	TGTGCCAGCAGAGGTGACAGGGGCCTGAACACTGAAGCTTTCTTT	CASRGDRGLNTEAFF
TRBV6-6	.	TRBJ2-5	.	12	TGTGCCAGCACTAACACAGGGGAGACCCAGTACTTC	CASTNTGETQYF
TRBV5-4	.	TRBJ2-3	.	14	TGTGCCAGCAGCCACCCGAGGGCCACAGATACGCAGTATTTT	CASSHPRATDTQYF
TRBV9	.	TRBJ2-5	once	15	TGTGCCAGCAGCGTAGCTGACGGGCGGCAAGAGACCCAGTACTTC	CASSVADGRQETQYF
TRBV28	.	TRBJ2-5	.	13	TGTGCCAGCAGTTTAGCGGCTCTGGAGACCCAGTACTTC	CASSLAALETQYF
TRBV4-2	TRBD2	TRBJ2-1	.	17	TGTGCCAGCAGCCAAGGGGGACTAGCGGCAGAACACAATGAGCAGTTCTTC	CASSQGGLAAEHNEQFF
TRBV28	.	TRBJ2-7	.	17	TGTGCCAGCAGCCAAGGACTGGGCAGGGCGGGCTCCTACGAGCAGTACTTC	CASSQGLGRAGSYEQYF
TRBV7-2	.	TRBJ1-5	.	16	TGTGCCAGCAGCTTAGGGGTGGGTATCGGCAATCAGCCCCAGCATTTT	CASSLGVGIGNQPQHF
TRBV7-9	TRBD2	TRBJ2-4	once	15	TGTGCCAGCAGCTTGACTAGCGCTACCAAAAACATTCAGTACTTC	CASSLTSATKNIQYF
TRBV11-3	.	TRBJ2-7	.	13	TGTGCCAGCAGCACAACAGGTACCTACGAGCAGTACTTC	CASSTTGTYEQYF
TRBV18	TRBD2	TRBJ2-3	.	16	TGTGCCAGCTCACCACCAACGGGAGGGAGCACAGATACGCAGTATTTT	CASSPPTGGSTDTQYF
TRBV4-1	.	TRBJ1-2	.	13	TGCGCCAGCAGCCAACAGGGTAACTATGGCTACACCTTC	CASSQQGNYGYTF
TRBV7-8	.	TRBJ1-2	.	15	TGTGCCAGCAGCTTGGGGATGGATTCCATCTATGGCTACACCTTC	CASSLGMDSIYGYTF
TRBV6-5	.	TRBJ1-2	.	15	TGTGCCAGCAGTTACTCGAGCAGGCCTAACTATGGCTACACCTTC	CASSYSSRPNYGYTF
TRBV4-2	.	TRBJ2-2	.	15	TGTGCCAGCAGCCAAGAGTCGCACACACCCGGGGAGCTGTTTTTT	CASSQESHTPGELFF
TRBV7-2	TRBD2	TRBJ2-7	.	15	TGTGCCAGCAGCCCACCCTGGGGGGGGATGTACGAGCAGTACTTC	CASSPPWGGMYEQYF
TRBV6-5	.	TRBJ2-7	.	13	TGTGCCAGCAGTTACGAGGAGGGGTACGAGCAGTACTTC	CASSYEEGYEQYF